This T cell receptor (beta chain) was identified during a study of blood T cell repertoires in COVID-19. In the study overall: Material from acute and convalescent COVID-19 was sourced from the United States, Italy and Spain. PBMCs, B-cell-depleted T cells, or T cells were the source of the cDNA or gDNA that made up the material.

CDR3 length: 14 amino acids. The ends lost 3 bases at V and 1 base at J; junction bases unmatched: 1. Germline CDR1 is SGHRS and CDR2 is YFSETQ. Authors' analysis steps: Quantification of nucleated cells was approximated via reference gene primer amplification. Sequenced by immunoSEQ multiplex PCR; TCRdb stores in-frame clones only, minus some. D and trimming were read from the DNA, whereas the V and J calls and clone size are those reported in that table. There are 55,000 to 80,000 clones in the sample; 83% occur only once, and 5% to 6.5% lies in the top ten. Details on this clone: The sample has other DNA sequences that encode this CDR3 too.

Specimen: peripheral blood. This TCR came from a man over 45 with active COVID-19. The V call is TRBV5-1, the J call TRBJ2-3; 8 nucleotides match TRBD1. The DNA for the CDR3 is TGCGCCAGCAGCTCGGGACAGGGCACAGATACGCAGTATTTT. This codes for CASSSGQGTDTQYF.